These 8 T cell receptor beta chains were all obtained from the same sample, sequenced in a study of T cells expressing NK-cell markers. TCRdb derives one entry per CDR3 protein from the 5' RACE reads, leaving out DNA. Its table records around 280,000 distinct CDR3 sequences. The specimen sequenced was blood T cells: a sorted CD56 or NKG2C T cell subset, CD4+ or CD8+ T cells, or bulk PBMC T cells (not recorded which). These receptor sequences come from a man between 18 and 35 years old in good health.

This chain connects TRBV11-2 to TRBJ1-4; TCRdb's assignment of TRBD1 cannot be checked, as there is no DNA. CDR3 length: 18 residues. Germline-derived CDR1 and CDR2 are SGHAT and FQNNGV. The CDR3 protein is CASSRLQGGRVLGEKLFF.

The CDR3 loop reads CASREAGGPQYF. The chain combines TRBV6-1 with TRBJ2-3; the TCRdb D gene call, TRBD2, has no DNA to confirm it. Germline V lookup: CDR1 MNHNS, CDR2 SASEGT. CDR3 size: 12 residues.

The chain carries TRBV20-1 and TRBJ2-2; checking the TCRdb D call of TRBD2 is not possible without DNA. The germline V gene encodes CDR1 DFQATT and CDR2 SNEGSKA (reference sequence). The CDR3 runs to 15 residues. The CDR3 here is CSARFAGALSGELFF.

The rearrangement links TRBV29-1 to TRBJ2-1; TCRdb selects TRBD1, and the lack of DNA leaves this call unchecked. Germline V gene sequence: CDR1 SQVTM, CDR2 ANQGSEA. CDR3 length: 14 amino acids. CDR3 sequence reads: CSVDMRLNRGEGFF.

The chain joins TRBV20-1 to TRBJ1-5. The germline CDR1 and CDR2 sequences are DFQATT and SNEGSKA (reference sequence). This CDR3 spans 11 amino acids. CDR3: CSARDGQPQHF.

CDR3 loop: CASSLRQGFYEQYF. The V and J genes are TRBV5-6 and TRBJ2-7. The CDR3 length is 14 residues. Germline V gives CDR1 SGHDT, CDR2 YYEEEE.

The V call is TRBV6-5, the J call TRBJ2-3; TCRdb outputs TRBD2, but without DNA this stays unchecked. This CDR3 contains 21 residues. The germline V gene has CDR1 MNHEY and CDR2 SVGAGI. This CDR3 reads CASSVLPRLLSQRGGTDTQYF.

The chain recombines TRBV3-1 with TRBJ2-1. CDR1 and CDR2 from the germline V gene are LGHDT and YNNKEL (reference sequence). The CDR3 loop spans 15 amino acids. The CDR3 region is CASSQERSSYNEQFF.